The 30 T cell receptor beta chains presented below share a single source sample, sequenced in a study of T-cell reconstitution after alpha-beta-depleted transplantation in children. Preparation of the TCRbeta library used unique molecular identifiers. MiXCR was run by TCRdb on the PCR reads, yielding one entry per CDR3 protein. The table lists some 15,000 distinct CDR3 sequences, approximately 5.1% of them singletons, with around 7.5% in the top ten. Material: PBMCs, obtained before TCRalphabeta/CD19-depleted stem cell transplant. These receptors all stem from a boy aged 5 to 17 with acute lymphoblastic leukemia, due to receive a stem cell transplant.

There are many counts of this clonotype. This sequence joins TRBV5-4 and TRBJ2-5; D tentatively reads TRBD1 or TRBD2 (7 bases each). With 4 bases removed from V and 9 bases from J, the gap between germline ends came to 25 bases. Germline CDR1 reads SGHNT; CDR2 reads YYREEE (reference sequence). This CDR3 contains 16 residues. CDR3 region: CASSKAGTAGLGPQYF. CDR3 nucleotides: TGTGCCAGCAGCAAGGCCGGGACAGCGGGGTTAGGGCCCCAGTACTTC.

The table lists this clonotype with many counts. The V gene is TRBV11-2, the J gene TRBJ1-3, with 7 nucleotides matching TRBD1. Germline loops: CDR1 SGHAT, CDR2 FQNNGV. The CDR3 loop spans 13 amino acids. V was clipped by 5 bases and J by 5 bases; unmatched bases: 3. The CDR3 DNA reads TGTGCCAGCAGCAGGGACAGAAGAAACACCATATATTTT. Protein: CASSRDRRNTIYF. Filled out from reference TRBV11-2 and TRBJ1-3, the complete variable domain reads EAGVAQSPRYKIIEKRQSVAFWCNPISGHATLYWYQQILGQGPKLLIQFQNNGVVDDSQLPKDRFSAERLKGVDSTLKIQPAKLEDSAVYLCASSRDRRNTIYFGEGSWLTVV.

This clonotype has ten or more counts. The chain is built from TRBV6-2 or TRBV6-3 and TRBJ2-3; the match to TRBD1 covers 10 bases. The CDR3 totals 16 residues. The V gene end was trimmed by 4 bases and the J gene end by 5 bases; junction bases not matched to a gene: 9. CDR1 is MNHEY and CDR2 is SVGEGT in the germline V gene. CDR3 loop: CASSFNRDRGIDTQYF. The CDR3 DNA reads as TGTGCCAGCAGTTTTAACCGGGACAGGGGCATAGATACGCAGTATTTT.

Sample share makes this clonotype medium-sized. The rearrangement links TRBV7-9 to TRBJ2-5, with 7 nucleotides matching TRBD1. V lost 5 bases, J lost 2 bases, and 5 bases stayed unmatched. The CDR3 runs to 14 residues. Germline CDR1 SEHNR, CDR2 FQNEAQ (reference sequence). The CDR3 DNA is TGTGCCAGCAGCATAACAGGGGTACAAGAGACCCAGTACTTC. This translates into CASSITGVQETQYF.

By its share, this clonotype is medium-sized. The chain links TRBV20-1 to TRBJ1-2; 7 bases map to TRBD1. Germline CDR1 is DFQATT and CDR2 is SNEGSKA (reference sequence). J was trimmed by 4 bases and V by 1 base; bases with no gene match: 6. The CDR3 runs 14 residues. The CDR3: CSARGDRDGYGYTF. Here the CDR3 DNA reads TGCAGTGCTAGAGGCGACAGGGACGGCTATGGCTACACCTTC.

This clonotype was seen at least ten times. DNA for the CDR3: TGTGCCAGCAGTGAAGAGACAGCTAACTATGGCTACACCTTC. Its protein is CASSEETANYGYTF. The chain couples TRBV2 to TRBJ1-2, with D maybe TRBD1 (5 bases). Germline loops: CDR1 SNHLY, CDR2 FYNNEI. Trimming removed 1 base at V and 0 bases at J, with 6 bases between. The CDR3 sequence is 14 residues long.

This clonotype was recorded many times. V and J are TRBV29-1 and TRBJ2-1; D is unclear. Trimming stripped 6 bases from V and 8 bases from J, with 17 bases between. Looked up from germline, CDR1 is SQVTM and CDR2 is ANQGSEA. This CDR3 is built from 13 residues. The CDR3 region has the DNA TGCAGCGTAAAAGGGAAGGTCTTTGATGAGCAGTTCTTC. It encodes CSVKGKVFDEQFF.

This clonotype was observed at least ten times. This chain uses TRBV28 with TRBJ1-2, with 9 bases aligning to TRBD1. Germline values: CDR1 MDHEN, CDR2 SYDVKM. V dropped 8 bases and J dropped 7; count of bases not matched to a gene: 11. The CDR3 has 14 amino acids. The CDR3 loop reads CASRAEDRGSGYTF. CDR3 DNA: TGTGCCAGCCGGGCGGAGGACAGGGGTTCTGGCTACACCTTC.

This clonotype was observed at least ten times. The J gene is TRBJ1-1, the V gene TRBV30, with a possible D match to TRBD1 (5 bases). The length of the CDR3 is 12 residues. Germline lookup yields CDR1 GTSNPN and CDR2 SVGIG (reference sequence). V lost 1 base to trimming and J lost 9 bases, with 12 bases between them. CDR3 amino acids: CAWSGVRVKAFF. DNA for the CDR3: TGTGCCTGGAGTGGGGTCAGGGTTAAAGCTTTCTTT. Looking up the rest from reference TRBV30 and TRBJ1-1 gives the full variable domain: SQTIHQWPATLVQPVGSPLSLECTVEGTSNPNLYWYRQAAGRGLQLLFYSVGIGQISSEVPQNLSASRPQDRQFILSSKKLLLSDSGFYLCAWSGVRVKAFFGQGTRLTVV.

This clonotype was picked up many times. The chain joins TRBV29-1 to TRBJ2-5; 8 positions match TRBD1. Trimming at V came to 7 bases and at J to 9 bases, leaving 16 bases not matched to a gene. The CDR3 consists of 14 residues. Germline-derived CDR1 and CDR2 are SQVTM and ANQGSEA. The CDR3 nucleotides read TGCAGCGATACCGACAGGGGTCCTGTGAAGTCCCAGTACTTC. Amino acids: CSDTDRGPVKSQYF.

This clonotype was found many times. A much larger clone lies a single base off, so this may be a read error. The chain recombines TRBV5-1 with TRBJ1-1; TRBD1 is a possible D gene (6 bases). CDR3 length equals 16 residues. Germline lookup yields CDR1 SGHRS and CDR2 YFSETQ. The V end lost 4 bases, the J end lost 5 bases, and 21 bases lay between the germline ends. CDR3 amino acids: CASSPVAGAGETEAFF. The CDR3 DNA reads as TGCGCCAGCAGCCCTGTGGCGGGCGCAGGGGAAACTGAAGCTTTCTTT.

This clonotype counts as medium-sized (0.01 to 0.1%). The chain uses TRBV10-2 and TRBJ1-1; TRBD1 is a possible D gene (6 bases). Germline V gene data show CDR1 as WSHSY and CDR2 as SAAADI. The CDR3 has 14 residues. The ends were cut back, 3 bases at V and 2 bases at J, with 10 bases in the middle. CDR3 amino acids: CASSDGGANTEAFF. The DNA for the CDR3 is TGCGCCAGCAGTGATGGGGGGGCCAACACTGAAGCTTTCTTT.

The DNA for the CDR3 is TGTGCCAGCAGCGGGACTAGCGGGAGATTGAATGAGCAGTTCTTC. Residues: CASSGTSGRLNEQFF. This rearrangement joins TRBV12-3 or TRBV12-4 to TRBJ2-1; 14 bases align to TRBD2. The CDR3 has 15 residues. Trimming removed 6 bases from V and 7 bases from J; junction bases left unmatched: 5.

The J gene is TRBJ1-4, the V gene TRBV18; D is possibly TRBD1 (5 bases). The ends were cut back, 3 bases at V and 8 bases at J, with 7 bases in the middle. The CDR3 is 12 residues long. The germline gives CDR1 KGHSH, CDR2 LQKENI. In nucleotides, the CDR3 is TGTGCCAGCTCACCGCGGGACGAAAAACTGTTTTTT. This encodes CASSPRDEKLFF.

This clonotype was counted only a few times. The rearrangement uses TRBV30 and TRBJ2-7; TRBD1 matches at 7 bases. CDR3 size: 13 residues. Trimming removed 3 bases from V and 5 bases from J; junction bases left unmatched: 7. From germline, CDR1 is GTSNPN and CDR2 SVGIG (reference sequence). The CDR3, as DNA: TGTGCCTGGAGAGAGGACAGGTATCACGAGCAGTACTTC. Translation: CAWREDRYHEQYF.

This clonotype was seen repeatedly, ten times or more. J is TRBJ1-4 and V is TRBV7-9, with 8 bases identical to TRBD1. The germline V gene has CDR1 SEHNR and CDR2 FQNEAQ (reference sequence). The CDR3 extends over 17 amino acids. V dropped 0 bases and J dropped 7; count of bases not matched to a gene: 10. Written as DNA, the CDR3 is TGTGCCAGCAGCTTAGCGTCATCCAGGGGGCGCGTTGAAAAACTGTTTTTT. It encodes CASSLASSRGRVEKLFF.

This clonotype came up many times. This chain joins TRBV18 and TRBJ1-6, with 8 nucleotides matching TRBD1. V was clipped by 3 bases and J by 5 bases; unmatched bases: 3. Looked up from germline, CDR1 is KGHSH and CDR2 is LQKENI. The CDR3 extends over 15 amino acids. The DNA of the CDR3 is TGTGCCAGCTCACCGTCAGGGGGCGATAATTCACCCCTCCACTTT. Translation gives CASSPSGGDNSPLHF.

This clonotype occurred many times. This chain joins TRBV5-1 and TRBJ2-7, with D maybe TRBD1 (6 bases). The CDR3 extends over 15 amino acids. The germline V and J ends were trimmed by 2 bases and 1 base, with 13 bases remaining between them. Germline V gene data show CDR1 as SGHRS and CDR2 as YFSETQ. The CDR3: CASSFSPGQSYEQYF. CDR3 in DNA: TGCGCCAGCAGCTTTTCCCCGGGACAATCCTACGAGCAGTACTTC.

The rearrangement links TRBV10-2 to TRBJ2-2; TRBD1 might be the D (6 bases). This CDR3 has 14 amino acids. V was cut by 4 bases and J by 5 bases, with 11 bases left in between. CDR1 and CDR2 from the germline V gene are WSHSY and SAAADI. CDR3 nucleotides: TGCGCCAGCAGTGCCTACAGGGTGACCGGGGAGCTGTTTTTT. The encoded protein is CASSAYRVTGELFF.

This clonotype was detected many times. This chain joins TRBV2 and TRBJ1-6; D gene uncertain. V gave up 7 bases and J gave up 6 bases, with 10 bases separating them. This CDR3 spans 13 amino acids. Germline lookup yields CDR1 SNHLY and CDR2 FYNNEI. The CDR3 bases are TGTGCCAGCAAGCTGGGCGGTAATTCACCCCTCCACTTT. Its translation is CASKLGGNSPLHF.

There are many counts of this clonotype. The chain links TRBV12-3 or TRBV12-4 to TRBJ2-7; a weak D match, TRBD1 (5 bases). CDR3 length equals 15 residues. The ends were cut back, 0 bases at V and 0 bases at J, with 9 bases in the middle. CDR3 DNA sequence: TGTGCCAGCAGTTTAGCAGGGGCCGTCTCCTACGAGCAGTACTTC. This codes for CASSLAGAVSYEQYF.

Many counts were recorded for this clonotype. The gene calls are TRBV13 and TRBJ2-1; perhaps TRBD2 as D (6 bases). V shed 1 base and J shed 5 bases, with 9 bases lying between them. The CDR3 sequence is 14 residues long. Germline values: CDR1 PRHDT, CDR2 FYEKMQ (reference sequence). The CDR3 protein is CASSLVSGNNEQFF. CDR3 sequence (DNA): TGTGCCAGCAGCTTAGTTAGCGGTAACAATGAGCAGTTCTTC.

This clonotype qualifies as medium-sized. The rearrangement uses TRBV29-1 and TRBJ2-1; 13 positions match TRBD2. Losses at the gene ends were 7 bases for V and 10 bases for J; bases not matched to a gene: 7. From germline, CDR1 is SQVTM and CDR2 ANQGSEA. The CDR3 runs to 13 residues. CDR3 in DNA: TGCAGCGCTCGACTAGCGGGGGGACGGGAGCAGTTCTTC. Translation: CSARLAGGREQFF.

This clonotype was detected ten times or more. V and J are TRBV6-5 and TRBJ1-5, with D perhaps matching TRBD1 (5 bases). From germline, CDR1 is MNHEY and CDR2 SVGAGI. The CDR3 loop spans 16 amino acids. V lost 3 bases and J lost 7, with 19 bases in between. DNA for the CDR3: TGTGCCAGCAGTTATGGCCGGGCCGACAGAGCCCAGCCCCAGCATTTT. Protein: CASSYGRADRAQPQHF.

This clonotype was seen repeatedly, ten times or more. This chain connects TRBV7-8 to TRBJ2-7; 7 bases are a match to TRBD1. The CDR3 sequence is 16 residues long. Germline lookup yields CDR1 SGHVS and CDR2 FQNEAQ. With V trimmed by 0 bases and J by 2 bases, 7 bases remained unmatched. CDR3 residues: CASSLARAGGPYEQYF. DNA of the CDR3: TGTGCCAGCAGCTTAGCGCGGGCAGGGGGTCCCTACGAGCAGTACTTC.

This clonotype has a count of ten or more. J is TRBJ2-5 and V is TRBV11-2; D is perhaps TRBD1 (5 bases). CDR3 length: 12 residues. The ends were cut back, 2 bases at V and 5 bases at J, with 6 bases in the middle. Germline V lookup: CDR1 SGHAT, CDR2 FQNNGV. In DNA form, the CDR3 reads TGTGCCAGCAGCTTATGGGGCGAGACCCAGTACTTC. It codes for CASSLWGETQYF. Supplemented by reference TRBV11-2 and TRBJ2-5, the full variable domain reads EAGVAQSPRYKIIEKRQSVAFWCNPISGHATLYWYQQILGQGPKLLIQFQNNGVVDDSQLPKDRFSAERLKGVDSTLKIQPAKLEDSAVYLCASSLWGETQYFGPGTRLLVL.

This clonotype was seen at least ten times. The J gene is TRBJ2-3, the V gene TRBV29-1; TRBD2 matches 11 bases. CDR3 length equals 14 residues. V dropped 7 bases and J dropped 3; count of bases not matched to a gene: 6. The germline V gene encodes CDR1 SQVTM and CDR2 ANQGSEA. The CDR3 here is CSATSGVLTDTQYF. The CDR3 DNA is TGCAGCGCGACTAGCGGGGTTTTGACAGATACGCAGTATTTT.

This clonotype appeared many times. This rearrangement joins TRBV7-2 to TRBJ1-1; 10 bases align to TRBD1. CDR1 SGHTA and CDR2 FQGNSA come from the germline V gene. The CDR3 consists of 15 residues. V shed 5 bases and J 1 base; nucleotides not matched to a gene: 4. The CDR3 region has the DNA TGTGCCAGCAGCCCCAGACAGGGGGCGAACACTGAAGCTTTCTTT. Translating gives CASSPRQGANTEAFF.

This clonotype has ten or more counts. The genes are TRBV4-3 and TRBJ2-3; D is uncertain. The CDR3 loop spans 13 amino acids. The V and J ends lost 1 base and 4 bases respectively, with 6 bases between them. The germline gives CDR1 LGHNA, CDR2 YSLEER. As DNA, the CDR3 is TGCGCCAGCAGCCAAGGCTCGGCAGATACGCAGTATTTT. Translation: CASSQGSADTQYF.

By proportion, this clonotype is medium-sized. V is TRBV28 and J is TRBJ2-3, with D hard to call. The CDR3 is 16 amino acids. Trimming stripped 2 bases from V and 4 bases from J, with 16 bases between. Per germline, CDR1 MDHEN and CDR2 SYDVKM. CDR3 residues: CASSLRAWQWADTQYF. The CDR3, as DNA: TGTGCCAGCAGTTTAAGGGCGTGGCAGTGGGCAGATACGCAGTATTTT.